This T cell receptor (beta chain) was observed in a study of cytomegalovirus exposure and HLA in healthy donors. Study results and limitations: The presence/absence work took it that sequencing depth was about the same across donors.

Germline V gene lookup returns CDR1 GTSNPN and CDR2 SVGIG (reference sequence). CDR3 size: 11 residues. This clone was seen only a few times. Its antigen is not identified. Sequence at one end of the junction differs from germline and may be a read error. PCR primers comprised 60 Vbeta and 13 Jbeta primers. The protocol was immunoSEQ multiplex PCR, while the TCRdb copy is restricted to in-frame clones and leaves out a portion. The sample records 95,000 to 150,000 clones, over 8.5% being singletons. The sequenced sample consisted of PBMCs. This chain connects TRBV30 to TRBJ1-1; D not certain. The receptor was derived from a woman in her forties in good health and CMV-seropositive. CDR3 sequence: CAWSNNIEAFF. The CDR3 bases are TGTGCCTGGAGTAACAACATTGAAGCTTTCTTT.